Presented here are 27 T cell receptor beta chains from one specimen sequenced in a study of blood T cell repertoires in COVID-19. Method: immunoSEQ multiplex PCR; TCRdb's copy keeps in-frame clones and lacks some. The top ten hold approximately 3% of the sample, which has about 520,000 clones, approximately 85% seen once. The material sequenced was peripheral blood. These receptors were obtained from a human donor in a cohort sampled during active COVID-19.

The genes are TRBV6-5 and TRBJ1-4; tentatively, D is TRBD1 (5 bases). The CDR3 consists of 14 residues. Trimming stripped 2 bases from V and 2 bases from J, with 6 bases between. Germline CDR1 and CDR2: MNHEY and SVGAGI. CDR3 sequence reads: CASSYGATNEKLFF. The CDR3 DNA is TGTGCCAGCAGTTACGGGGCGACTAATGAAAAACTGTTTTTT.

The chain is built from TRBV28 and TRBJ2-1; no reliable D call. CDR1 and CDR2 from the germline V gene are MDHEN and SYDVKM. The CDR3 sequence is 11 residues long. The germline V and J ends were trimmed by 3 bases and 10 bases, with 7 bases remaining between them. The CDR3 loop reads CASSFYGEQFF. Written as DNA, the CDR3 is TGTGCCAGCAGTTTTTATGGCGAGCAGTTCTTC.

This chain links TRBV2 with TRBJ2-7; TRBD1 might be the D (6 bases). Looked up from germline, CDR1 is SNHLY and CDR2 is FYNNEI. V dropped 4 bases and J dropped 7 bases, with 20 bases sitting between them. The CDR3 spans 15 residues. The CDR3 protein is CASSGMTGLGEEQYF. CDR3 in DNA: TGTGCCAGCAGTGGGATGACAGGCCTGGGCGAGGAGCAGTACTTC.

V and J are TRBV28 and TRBJ1-1; 7 nucleotides align to TRBD1. J was trimmed by 4 bases and V by 7 bases; bases with no gene match: 9. Germline V lookup: CDR1 MDHEN, CDR2 SYDVKM. The CDR3 contains 14 residues. CDR3 in amino acids: CASTLQGSRTEAFF. CDR3 nucleotide sequence: TGTGCCAGCACACTACAGGGGTCCCGCACTGAAGCTTTCTTT.

This sequence joins TRBV6-5 and TRBJ2-1, with 9 bases fitting TRBD2. V was pared by 6 bases and J by 0 bases, with 3 bases of the junction left unmatched. CDR1 is MNHEY, CDR2 SVGAGI, per germline. The CDR3 covers 15 residues. The CDR3 bases are TGTGCCAGCAGGAATAGCGGGAGCTCCTACAATGAGCAGTTCTTC. Its translation is CASRNSGSSYNEQFF.

The rearrangement uses TRBV11-2 and TRBJ2-3; 11 bases line up with TRBD2. Germline V gene lookup returns CDR1 SGHAT and CDR2 FQNNGV. This CDR3 region has 17 residues. The J segment lost 8 bases and the V segment lost 0 bases, leaving 10 bases of the junction unmatched. CDR3 amino acids: CASSLEWVAGGPFTQYF. For the CDR3, the DNA is TGTGCCAGCAGCTTAGAATGGGTAGCGGGAGGGCCGTTTACGCAGTATTTT.

The rearrangement joins TRBV7-2 to TRBJ2-1; 9 nucleotides match TRBD2. The CDR3 has 15 residues. Germline-derived CDR1 and CDR2 are SGHTA and FQGNSA. V dropped 5 bases and J dropped 3; count of bases not matched to a gene: 5. This CDR3 reads CASSVTSGYYNEQFF. Here the CDR3 DNA reads TGTGCCAGCAGCGTGACTAGCGGTTACTACAATGAGCAGTTCTTC.

The V gene is TRBV4-2, the J gene TRBJ2-5; tentatively, D is TRBD1 (5 bases). The CDR3 covers 15 residues. Germline V CDR1 and CDR2: LGHNA, YNFKEQ. V was trimmed by 1 base and J by 0 bases, leaving 9 bases between them. CDR3 amino acids: CASSQGDSDQETQYF. In DNA, the CDR3 is TGTGCCAGCAGCCAAGGAGACAGCGACCAAGAGACCCAGTACTTC.

The chain carries TRBV11-1 and TRBJ2-1, with TRBD2 as a possible D gene (6 bases). Trimming shortened V by 3 bases and J by 5 bases, and 14 bases separated the two germline ends. Germline values: CDR1 SGHAT, CDR2 FQDESV (reference sequence). This CDR3 is 15 amino acids long. The CDR3 is CASSFHGGEHNEQFF. The CDR3 nucleotides read TGTGCCAGCAGCTTTCATGGCGGGGAACACAATGAGCAGTTCTTC.

This chain links TRBV4-3 with TRBJ2-1; D unclear. Trimming stripped 0 bases from V and 8 bases from J, with 5 bases between. CDR3 length equals 12 residues. Germline V CDR1 and CDR2: LGHNA, YSLEER. The CDR3 loop reads CASSQDAYEQFF. As DNA, the CDR3 is TGCGCCAGCAGCCAAGATGCGTATGAGCAGTTCTTC.

This clone came up a few times. This rearrangement joins TRBV28 to TRBJ2-3; TRBD2 might be the D (5 bases). The germline V and J ends were trimmed by 6 bases and 7 bases, with 11 bases remaining between them. The length of the CDR3 is 12 residues. CDR1 is MDHEN, CDR2 SYDVKM, per germline. The CDR3 coding sequence is TGTGCCAGCAGCAGCGGTTCTCATACGCAGTATTTT. This translates into CASSSGSHTQYF.

The chain uses TRBV16 and TRBJ2-7, with 8 bases identical to TRBD1. The V gene end was trimmed by 6 bases and the J gene end by 7 bases; junction bases not matched to a gene: 11. The CDR3 extends over 14 amino acids. Germline-derived CDR1 and CDR2 are KGHSY and FQNENV. CDR3 DNA sequence: TGTGCCAGCAGTCGAAGCCAGGGGGCGCAGGAGCAGTACTTC. It is translated as CASSRSQGAQEQYF.

This sequence joins TRBV6-5 and TRBJ1-5; D not resolved. There are 15 residues in the CDR3. V dropped 3 bases and J dropped 0 bases, with 9 bases sitting between them. Germline CDR1 is MNHEY and CDR2 is SVGAGI. CDR3 amino acids: CASSYGQNSNQPQHF. The CDR3 bases are TGTGCCAGCAGTTATGGGCAGAATAGCAATCAGCCCCAGCATTTT.

The genes are TRBV6-2 or TRBV6-3 and TRBJ2-1, with 13 bases lining up with TRBD2. The length of the CDR3 is 19 residues. The ends lost 2 bases at V and 2 bases at J; junction bases unmatched: 9. Germline values: CDR1 MNHEY, CDR2 SVGEGT. CDR3 DNA: TGTGCCAGCAGTTACCAGGGGGGACTAGCGGGGTTTACCTACAATGAGCAGTTCTTC. Protein product: CASSYQGGLAGFTYNEQFF.

The chain links TRBV19 to TRBJ1-2; 8 nucleotides align to TRBD1. Germline V CDR1 and CDR2: LNHDA, SQIVND (reference sequence). The length of the CDR3 is 12 residues. Trimming at V came to 8 bases and at J to 8 bases, leaving 7 bases not matched to a gene. CDR3 amino acids: CASRRTGKGYTF. CDR3 nucleotide sequence: TGTGCCAGTCGAAGGACAGGGAAGGGCTACACCTTC.

The CDR3 sequence is CASSGSVDTYSNQPQHF. For the CDR3, the DNA is TGTGCCAGCAGCGGATCGGTGGACACCTATAGCAATCAGCCCCAGCATTTT. The rearrangement uses TRBV25-1 and TRBJ1-5; a weak D match, TRBD1 (5 bases). Trimming pared 6 bases from V and 0 bases from J, leaving 18 bases between. Per germline, CDR1 MGHDK and CDR2 SYGVNS. The CDR3 totals 17 residues.

The chain has TRBV19 and TRBJ1-5, with D possibly TRBD1 on 6 matching bases. The germline V and J ends were trimmed by 6 bases and 5 bases, with 11 bases remaining between them. The germline CDR1 and CDR2 sequences are LNHDA and SQIVND (reference sequence). The CDR3 contains 13 residues. CDR3 sequence: CASRSGEYQPQHF. CDR3 DNA sequence: TGTGCCAGTAGATCAGGGGAATATCAGCCCCAGCATTTT.

The table lists this clone with a few counts. The chain has TRBV7-9 and TRBJ2-2; 8 bases fit TRBD2. The length of the CDR3 is 14 residues. Germline assignment: CDR1 SEHNR and CDR2 FQNEAQ (reference sequence). The V gene end was trimmed by 3 bases and the J gene end by 5 bases; junction bases not matched to a gene: 2. The CDR3 here is CASSFSGNTGELFF. CDR3 in DNA: TGTGCCAGCAGCTTTAGCGGGAATACCGGGGAGCTGTTTTTT.

This clone was picked up one time. The rearrangement links TRBV7-9 to TRBJ1-2, with D perhaps TRBD1 (6 bases). Trimming left V 4 bases short and J 6 bases short, with 15 bases between. CDR3 length equals 14 residues. Germline V CDR1 and CDR2: SEHNR, FQNEAQ (reference sequence). The CDR3 DNA reads TGTGCCAGCAGCTCCCGGACAGCCGACCATGGCTACACCTTC. Amino acid sequence: CASSSRTADHGYTF.

This chain connects TRBV2 to TRBJ2-1; D not certain. The V and J ends lost 10 bases and 6 bases respectively, with 16 bases between them. In germline, CDR1 is SNHLY, CDR2 FYNNEI. This CDR3 has 13 amino acids. The CDR3: CANQKQEINEQFF. The CDR3, as DNA: TGTGCCAATCAAAAGCAGGAAATCAATGAGCAGTTCTTC. The full variable domain, in which reference TRBV2 and TRBJ2-1 provide the parts outside the CDR3, is EPEVTQTPSHQVTQMGQEVILRCVPISNHLYFYWYRQILGQKVEFLVSFYNNEISEKSEIFDDQFSVERPDGSNFTLKIRSTKLEDSAMYFCANQKQEINEQFFGPGTRLTVL.

CDR3 coding DNA: TGTGCCAGTAGTAACCCAGGCACTAGCGGGACCTACGAGCAGTACTTC. Encoded protein: CASSNPGTSGTYEQYF. The chain couples TRBV19 to TRBJ2-7; TRBD2 matches 10 bases. CDR3 length equals 16 residues. Germline V gene lookup returns CDR1 LNHDA and CDR2 SQIVND (reference sequence). With 4 bases clipped from V and 2 bases from J, the junction kept 8 bases outside the gene matches.

The chain links TRBV19 to TRBJ1-4, with 7 bases matching TRBD1. Unmatched junction bases numbered 8, after V lost 6 bases and J lost 4 bases. The CDR3 is made up of 15 amino acids. Per the germline V gene, CDR1 is LNHDA and CDR2 is SQIVND (reference sequence). CDR3 sequence reads: CASRNRGSGNEKLFF. The DNA for the CDR3 is TGTGCCAGTAGAAACAGGGGAAGCGGTAATGAAAAACTGTTTTTT. The entire variable domain, with the rest obtained from reference TRBV19 and TRBJ1-4, is as follows: DGGITQSPKYLFRKEGQNVTLSCEQNLNHDAMYWYRQDPGQGLRLIYYSQIVNDFQKGDIAEGYSVSREKKESFPLTVTSAQKNPTAFYLCASRNRGSGNEKLFFGSGTQLSVL.

This sequence joins TRBV14 and TRBJ2-5; 10 nucleotides agree with TRBD2. Germline assignment: CDR1 SGHDN and CDR2 FVKESK. V gave up 3 bases and J gave up 2 bases; unmatched junction bases: 9. The CDR3 covers 17 residues. DNA of the CDR3: TGTGCCAGCAGCCAGAGCGGGAGGGCCAGACCACAAGAGACCCAGTACTTC. This encodes CASSQSGRARPQETQYF. The full variable domain, rest sourced from reference TRBV14 and TRBJ2-5, is EAGVTQFPSHSVIEKGQTVTLRCDPISGHDNLYWYRRVMGKEIKFLLHFVKESKQDESGMPNNRFLAERTGGTYSTLKVQPAELEDSGVYFCASSQSGRARPQETQYFGPGTRLLVL.

Only one count was recorded for this clone. This rearrangement joins TRBV30 to TRBJ1-2, with 11 bases matching TRBD1. The CDR3 consists of 14 residues. V was pared by 1 base and J by 2 bases, with 0 bases of the junction left unmatched. Germline V gene lookup returns CDR1 GTSNPN and CDR2 SVGIG (reference sequence). The CDR3 DNA is TGTGCCTGGAGTGGGGACAGGGGGAACTATGGCTACACCTTC. This sequence encodes CAWSGDRGNYGYTF.

The chain uses TRBV28 and TRBJ1-2; TRBD1 agrees at 9 bases. Looked up from germline, CDR1 is MDHEN and CDR2 is SYDVKM. The CDR3 extends over 19 amino acids. With 3 bases clipped from V and 8 bases from J, the junction kept 22 bases outside the gene matches. CDR3 DNA sequence: TGTGCCAGCAGTTTTCCCCTTGGGACAGGGAACTATCACGGACCGGGCTACACCTTC. As protein: CASSFPLGTGNYHGPGYTF.

V gene TRBV14 combines with J gene TRBJ2-5; 8 nucleotides match TRBD1. CDR1 and CDR2 from the germline V gene are SGHDN and FVKESK. The V and J ends lost 3 bases and 5 bases, in that order; junction bases with no gene match: 14. The CDR3 runs to 17 residues. CDR3 protein: CASSQDREGKGGETQYF. The CDR3 region has the DNA TGTGCCAGCAGCCAGGACAGGGAAGGAAAGGGAGGTGAGACCCAGTACTTC.

This chain uses TRBV29-1 with TRBJ2-7; 7 bases agree with TRBD1. The CDR3 spans 12 residues. Germline V gene sequence: CDR1 SQVTM, CDR2 ANQGSEA. The J segment lost 10 bases and the V segment lost 5 bases, leaving 11 bases of the junction unmatched. The CDR3 DNA is TGCAGCGTTATCGAGAGACAGGGCGAACAGTACTTC. This gives the protein CSVIERQGEQYF.